The next 22 T cell receptor beta chains were all read from a single sample in a study of blood T cell repertoires in COVID-19. Profiling relied on immunoSEQ multiplex PCR, and the TCRdb table lists in-frame clones only, not all of them. The sample gives 55,000 to 80,000 clones, roughly three quarters of which show up once; 9.2% is in the top ten. Sequences were obtained from peripheral blood. These receptors originate from a human donor in a cohort sampled during active COVID-19.

The chain joins TRBV13 to TRBJ2-1; the D gene is possibly TRBD2 (5 bases). CDR1 and CDR2 (germline): PRHDT, FYEKMQ (reference sequence). The V end was cut by 8 bases, the J end by 6 bases, with 17 bases between. This CDR3 has 14 amino acids. CDR3 DNA sequence: TGTGCCAGCGATAGCCGGGGAGCCTTCAATGAGCAGTTCTTC. Its translation is CASDSRGAFNEQFF.

The genes are TRBV27 and TRBJ2-3; D gene uncertain. The CDR3 is made up of 11 amino acids. V was clipped by 4 bases and J by 4 bases, with 3 bases between them. Germline CDR1 reads MNHEY; CDR2 reads SMNVEV (reference sequence). The CDR3 region has the DNA TGTGCCAGCAGTTCGTCAGATACGCAGTATTTT. Translated, it gives CASSSSDTQYF.

The CDR3 sequence is CASAKTGGPETQYF. Here the CDR3 DNA reads TGTGCCAGCGCAAAGACAGGGGGCCCTGAGACCCAGTACTTC. The chain couples TRBV3-1 (or the pseudogene TRBV3-2) to TRBJ2-5; 10 nucleotides agree with TRBD1. CDR3 length: 14 residues. Germline CDR1 and CDR2: LGHDT and YNNKEL (reference sequence). Germline trimming cut 8 bases from V and 5 bases from J; bases unmatched to any gene: 8.

The chain links TRBV7-9 to TRBJ2-5; 9 bases are shared with TRBD2. Germline V CDR1 and CDR2: SEHNR, FQNEAQ (reference sequence). V was clipped by 1 base and J by 5 bases; unmatched bases: 8. This CDR3 contains 16 residues. This CDR3 reads CASSLGLAGEGETQYF. Here the CDR3 DNA reads TGTGCCAGCAGCTTAGGTTTAGCGGGAGAAGGTGAGACCCAGTACTTC.

The J gene is TRBJ2-2, the V gene TRBV6-5; 8 positions match TRBD1. Germline CDR1 is MNHEY and CDR2 is SVGAGI. V gave up 2 bases and J gave up 5 bases; unmatched junction bases: 4. There are 15 residues in the CDR3. In nucleotides, the CDR3 is TGTGCCAGCAGTTACGACAGGGGAAGGACCGGGGAGCTGTTTTTT. Translation: CASSYDRGRTGELFF.

On this clone itself: Different DNA sequences within this sample yield the same CDR3. This rearrangement joins TRBV28 to TRBJ2-7; 11 nucleotides agree with TRBD2. CDR1 is MDHEN, CDR2 SYDVKM, per germline. The J segment lost 0 bases and the V segment lost 5 bases, leaving 0 bases of the junction unmatched. The CDR3 covers 14 residues. The CDR3, as DNA: TGTGCCAGCAGTCTAGCGGGAGGCTCCTACGAGCAGTACTTC. Translating it yields CASSLAGGSYEQYF.

This chain joins TRBV6-5 and TRBJ1-2; possibly TRBD1 for D (5 bases). This CDR3 contains 15 residues. The germline V gene encodes CDR1 MNHEY and CDR2 SVGAGI. V lost 6 bases and J lost 4, with 18 bases in between. The CDR3 nucleotides are TGTGCCAGCAGCGACAGCTCGCGCGCGTTCTATGGCTACACCTTC. The encoded protein is CASSDSSRAFYGYTF.

The gene calls are TRBV24-1 and TRBJ2-3; TRBD1 matches 9 bases. This CDR3 is 16 amino acids long. V shed 5 bases, J shed 0 bases, and the junction held 5 bases outside the gene matches. CDR1 and CDR2 (germline): KGHDR, SFDVKD. DNA of the CDR3: TGTGCCACCAGTGTGGGACAGGGCCAAAGCACAGATACGCAGTATTTT. Protein: CATSVGQGQSTDTQYF.

This clone is deemed medium-sized. The chain recombines TRBV5-1 with TRBJ1-1; a weak D match, TRBD1 (6 bases). V was clipped by 0 bases and J by 1 base, with 13 bases between them. In germline, CDR1 is SGHRS, CDR2 YFSETQ. The CDR3 spans 16 residues. CDR3 coding DNA: TGCGCCAGCAGCTTGGGGACAGTTTACTCGAACACTGAAGCTTTCTTT. Translation gives CASSLGTVYSNTEAFF.

The chain joins TRBV6-1 to TRBJ1-5, with D perhaps matching TRBD1 (5 bases). V lost 4 bases, J lost 3 bases, and 19 bases lay in between. Germline loops: CDR1 MNHNS, CDR2 SASEGT. There are 17 residues in the CDR3. CDR3 in DNA: TGTGCCAGCAGTGGGCATATCGACAGAGGCTACAATCAGCCCCAGCATTTT. Translating it yields CASSGHIDRGYNQPQHF.

The genes are TRBV28 and TRBJ2-1; 13 bases line up with TRBD2. V gave up 4 bases and J gave up 0 bases; unmatched junction bases: 15. Germline assignment: CDR1 MDHEN and CDR2 SYDVKM. The CDR3 consists of 21 residues. The CDR3 nucleotides are TGTGCCAGCAGTTACACCATATCCGCGGGACTAGCGGGGAGCTCCTACAATGAGCAGTTCTTC. Amino acid sequence: CASSYTISAGLAGSSYNEQFF.

The chain is built from TRBV3-1 (or the pseudogene TRBV3-2) and TRBJ1-1; D not resolved. This CDR3 is built from 13 residues. The germline V and J ends were trimmed by 5 bases and 10 bases, with 17 bases remaining between them. The germline V gene has CDR1 LGHDT and CDR2 YNNKEL (reference sequence). CDR3 nucleotide sequence: TGTGCCAGCAGCAAAGGAGCGGTGGAGGGAGCTTTCTTT. It codes for CASSKGAVEGAFF.

The chain carries TRBV13 and TRBJ2-3; no definite D call. The germline gives CDR1 PRHDT, CDR2 FYEKMQ (reference sequence). The germline V and J ends were trimmed by 4 bases and 0 bases, with 2 bases remaining between them. This CDR3 region has 12 residues. CDR3 loop: CASSSSTDTQYF. The CDR3 DNA follows: TGTGCCAGCAGCTCTAGCACAGATACGCAGTATTTT.

This clone was seen once. This chain uses TRBV6-6 with TRBJ2-2, with D tentatively TRBD1 (6 bases). Germline-derived CDR1 and CDR2 are MNHNY and SVGAGI (reference sequence). The CDR3 totals 14 residues. With 2 bases removed from V and 5 bases from J, the gap between germline ends came to 9 bases. The CDR3 spells CASSYRQETGELFF. DNA for the CDR3: TGTGCCAGCAGTTACCGACAGGAGACCGGGGAGCTGTTTTTT.

J is TRBJ2-5 and V is TRBV30; TRBD2 agrees at 12 bases. The CDR3 covers 15 residues. Trimming took 3 bases from V and 5 from J; bases not matched to a gene: 7. CDR1 and CDR2 from the germline V gene are GTSNPN and SVGIG (reference sequence). The CDR3 DNA reads as TGTGCCTGGAGCCCTCTAGCGGGAGGGAGGGAGACCCAGTACTTC. Translation gives CAWSPLAGGRETQYF.

The count of this clone is one. The V gene is TRBV24-1, the J gene TRBJ2-1, with 9 bases lining up with TRBD2. From germline, CDR1 is KGHDR and CDR2 SFDVKD. The CDR3 is made up of 17 amino acids. Unmatched junction bases numbered 7, after V lost 3 bases and J lost 2 bases. The CDR3 region is CATSDARLAEAYNEQFF. The CDR3 DNA reads TGTGCCACCAGTGATGCCCGACTAGCGGAGGCCTACAATGAGCAGTTCTTC.

Regarding this clone: Other nucleotide sequences in the sample specify the same CDR3. The rearrangement joins TRBV5-6 to TRBJ2-1; 10 nucleotides align to TRBD2. This CDR3 has 17 residues. Germline loops: CDR1 SGHDT, CDR2 YYEEEE. Trimming cost V 5 bases and J 4 bases; bases outside gene matches: 12. DNA for the CDR3: TGTGCCAGCAGTCCGTGGACTAGCGGATCCTTTTACAATGAGCAGTTCTTC. Encoded protein: CASSPWTSGSFYNEQFF.

The rearrangement joins TRBV4-2 to TRBJ2-5; TRBD2 agrees at 7 bases. The CDR3 sequence is 16 residues long. The germline V gene encodes CDR1 LGHNA and CDR2 YNFKEQ. The V gene end was trimmed by 1 base and the J gene end by 5 bases; junction bases not matched to a gene: 10. The CDR3 DNA sequence: TGTGCCAGCAGCCAAGCTCACACCGGGACTAAGGAGACCCAGTACTTC. Translating gives CASSQAHTGTKETQYF.

The chain couples TRBV2 to TRBJ2-7, with 9 bases matching TRBD2. V lost 6 bases and J lost 3; bases outside the gene matches: 12. CDR1 and CDR2 from the germline V gene are SNHLY and FYNNEI. The CDR3 is 16 residues long. The CDR3 reads CASRRGSSGKSYEQYF. CDR3 sequence (DNA): TGTGCCAGCAGGAGGGGGTCTAGCGGGAAAAGCTACGAGCAGTACTTC.

The V and J genes are TRBV7-9 and TRBJ1-2; D is perhaps TRBD1 (6 bases). V was trimmed by 5 bases and J by 2 bases, leaving 12 bases between them. This CDR3 is built from 14 residues. Germline CDR1 SEHNR, CDR2 FQNEAQ (reference sequence). For the CDR3, the DNA is TGTGCCAGCAGCCCTAGCCAGGGGAACTATGGCTACACCTTC. It is translated as CASSPSQGNYGYTF.

This chain joins TRBV5-6 and TRBJ2-1; D not certain. Looked up from germline, CDR1 is SGHDT and CDR2 is YYEEEE. Trimming removed 7 bases from V and 2 bases from J, with 13 bases in between. CDR3 length: 14 residues. The CDR3 DNA sequence: TGTGCCAGCTCCATTCTACAGCCCTACAATGAGCAGTTCTTC. Translation gives CASSILQPYNEQFF. The full variable domain, completed using reference TRBV5-6 and TRBJ2-1, is DAGVTQSPTHLIKTRGQQVTLRCSPKSGHDTVSWYQQALGQGPQFIFQYYEEEERQRGNFPDRFSGHQFPNYSSELNVNALLLGDSALYLCASSILQPYNEQFFGPGTRLTVL.

This clone is classed as medium-sized. V and J are TRBV28 and TRBJ1-1; 8 bases are shared with TRBD1. With 4 bases clipped from V and 4 bases from J, the junction kept 20 bases outside the gene matches. The CDR3 loop spans 19 amino acids. The V gene's germline CDR1 is MDHEN and CDR2 SYDVKM. CDR3 loop: CASSWKNLGQGGWRTEAFF. The CDR3 region has the DNA TGTGCCAGCAGTTGGAAAAACTTAGGACAGGGAGGTTGGCGCACTGAAGCTTTCTTT.